This TCR beta chain was recovered during a study of OX40 agonist ivuxolimab in advanced cancers. Assay: immunoSEQ multiplex PCR; the TCRdb copy retains only in-frame clones and omits some. The data contain 60,000 to 70,000 clones, 80% to 90% of them singletons. The TCR comes from an adult with an advanced solid tumor such as melanoma, head and neck, liver or kidney cancer. Material: CD4+ or CD8+ T cells sorted from blood, obtained in a trial of the OX40 agonist ivuxolimab.

The CDR3, as DNA: TGTGCCAGTAGTACAATAAAGACCGGGACCTCCGCTGAAAAACTGTTTTTT. This codes for CASSTIKTGTSAEKLFF. This chain links TRBV19 with TRBJ1-4; D possibly corresponds to TRBD1 (5 bases). Deletions cut 4 bases from V and 7 bases from J, with 22 bases between. The CDR3 is 17 amino acids. CDR1 and CDR2 (germline): LNHDA, SQIVND (reference sequence).